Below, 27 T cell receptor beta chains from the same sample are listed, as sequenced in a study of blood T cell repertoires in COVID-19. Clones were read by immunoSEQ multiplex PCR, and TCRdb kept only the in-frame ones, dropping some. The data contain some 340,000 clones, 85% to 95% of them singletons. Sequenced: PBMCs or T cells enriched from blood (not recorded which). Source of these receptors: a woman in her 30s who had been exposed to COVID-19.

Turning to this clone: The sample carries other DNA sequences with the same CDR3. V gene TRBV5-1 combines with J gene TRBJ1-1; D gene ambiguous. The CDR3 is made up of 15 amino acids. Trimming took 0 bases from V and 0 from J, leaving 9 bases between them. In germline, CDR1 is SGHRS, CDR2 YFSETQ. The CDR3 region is CASSLAAGLNTEAFF. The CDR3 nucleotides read TGCGCCAGCAGCTTGGCGGCGGGTTTGAACACTGAAGCTTTCTTT.

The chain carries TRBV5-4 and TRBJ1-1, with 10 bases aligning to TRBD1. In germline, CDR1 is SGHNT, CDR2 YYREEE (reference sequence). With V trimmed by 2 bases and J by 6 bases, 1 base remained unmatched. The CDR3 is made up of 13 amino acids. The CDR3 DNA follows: TGTGCCAGCAGCTTTGGACAGGGGGCTGAAGCTTTCTTT. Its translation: CASSFGQGAEAFF.

CDR3 coding DNA: TGTGCCAGCAGCTTAGAGGGACTCACAGATACGCAGTATTTT. Translating it yields CASSLEGLTDTQYF. The chain links TRBV7-2 to TRBJ2-3; a weak D match, TRBD2 (6 bases). The CDR3 has 14 residues. Trimming stripped 1 base from V and 2 bases from J, with 7 bases between. Per germline, CDR1 SGHTA and CDR2 FQGNSA.

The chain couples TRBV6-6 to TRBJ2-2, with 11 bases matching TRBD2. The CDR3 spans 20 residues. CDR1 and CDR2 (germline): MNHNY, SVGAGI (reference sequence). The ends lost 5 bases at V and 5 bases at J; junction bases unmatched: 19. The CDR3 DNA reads TGTGCCAGCAGTCGATACCAACCCCTAGCGGGGGGCATAGGGACCGGGGAGCTGTTTTTT. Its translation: CASSRYQPLAGGIGTGELFF.

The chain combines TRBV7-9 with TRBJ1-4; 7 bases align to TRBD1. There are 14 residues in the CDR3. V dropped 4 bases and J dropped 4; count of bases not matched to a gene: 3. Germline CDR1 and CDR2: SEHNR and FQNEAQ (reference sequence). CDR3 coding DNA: TGTGCCAGCAGCTCACAGGGGAATAATGAAAAACTGTTTTTT. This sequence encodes CASSSQGNNEKLFF.

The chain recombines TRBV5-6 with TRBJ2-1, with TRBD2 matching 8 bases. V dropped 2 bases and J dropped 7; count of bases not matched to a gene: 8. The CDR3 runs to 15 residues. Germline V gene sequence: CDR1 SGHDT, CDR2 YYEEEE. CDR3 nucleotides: TGTGCCAGCAGCTTCCCGACTAGCGTAGGGAATGAGCAGTTCTTC. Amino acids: CASSFPTSVGNEQFF. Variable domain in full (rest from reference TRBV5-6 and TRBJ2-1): DAGVTQSPTHLIKTRGQQVTLRCSPKSGHDTVSWYQQALGQGPQFIFQYYEEEERQRGNFPDRFSGHQFPNYSSELNVNALLLGDSALYLCASSFPTSVGNEQFFGPGTRLTVL.

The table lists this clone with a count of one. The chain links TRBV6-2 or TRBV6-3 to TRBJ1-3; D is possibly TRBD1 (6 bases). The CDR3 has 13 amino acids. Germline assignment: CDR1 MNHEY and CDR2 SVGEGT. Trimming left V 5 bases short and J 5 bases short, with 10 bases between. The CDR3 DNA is TGTGCCAGCAGTCGGGACAACAGAAACACCATATATTTT. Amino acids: CASSRDNRNTIYF.

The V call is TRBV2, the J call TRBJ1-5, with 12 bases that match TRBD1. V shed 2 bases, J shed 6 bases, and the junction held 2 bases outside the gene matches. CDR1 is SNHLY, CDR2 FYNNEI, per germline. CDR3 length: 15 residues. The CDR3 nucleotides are TGTGCCAGCAGTGAACAGGGACAGGGGGCTCAGCCCCAGCATTTT. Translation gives CASSEQGQGAQPQHF.

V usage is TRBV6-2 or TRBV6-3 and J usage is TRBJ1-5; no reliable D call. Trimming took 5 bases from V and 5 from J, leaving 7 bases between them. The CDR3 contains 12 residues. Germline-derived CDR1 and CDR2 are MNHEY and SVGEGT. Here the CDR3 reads CASSKQYQPQHF. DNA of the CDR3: TGTGCCAGCAGTAAACAGTATCAGCCCCAGCATTTT.

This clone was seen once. The CDR3 loop reads CASSPGDRVASSLHF. The DNA for the CDR3 is TGTGCCAGCTCACCAGGGGACAGGGTGGCTTCGTCCCTCCACTTT. The V call is TRBV18, the J call TRBJ1-6, with TRBD1 identical over 9 bases. The junction had 10 bases not matched to a gene; V was cut back by 2 bases and J by 14 bases. There are 15 residues in the CDR3. Germline values: CDR1 KGHSH, CDR2 LQKENI.

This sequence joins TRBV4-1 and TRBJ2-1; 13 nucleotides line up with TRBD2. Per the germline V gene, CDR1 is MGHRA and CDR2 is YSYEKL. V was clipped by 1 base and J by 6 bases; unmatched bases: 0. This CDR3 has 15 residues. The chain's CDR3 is CASSQGTSGSNEQFF. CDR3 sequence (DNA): TGCGCCAGCAGCCAAGGGACTAGCGGGAGCAATGAGCAGTTCTTC.

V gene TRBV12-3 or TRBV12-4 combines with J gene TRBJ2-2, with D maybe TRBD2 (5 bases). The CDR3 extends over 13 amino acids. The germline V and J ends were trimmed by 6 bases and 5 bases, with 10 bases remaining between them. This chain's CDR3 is CASSSTGTGELFF. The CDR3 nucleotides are TGTGCCAGCAGCTCCACGGGGACCGGGGAGCTGTTTTTT.

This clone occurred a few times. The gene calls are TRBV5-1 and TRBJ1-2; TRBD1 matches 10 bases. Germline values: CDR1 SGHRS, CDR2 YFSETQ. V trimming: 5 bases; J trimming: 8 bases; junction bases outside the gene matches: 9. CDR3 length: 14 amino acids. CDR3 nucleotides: TGCGCCAGCAGTTCGTCCGGGACAGGGGTCGGCTACACCTTC. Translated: CASSSSGTGVGYTF.

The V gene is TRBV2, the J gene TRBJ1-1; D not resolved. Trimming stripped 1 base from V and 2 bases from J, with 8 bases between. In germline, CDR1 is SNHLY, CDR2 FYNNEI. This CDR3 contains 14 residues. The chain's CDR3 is CASSEGYKNTEAFF. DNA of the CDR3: TGTGCCAGCAGTGAAGGGTACAAAAACACTGAAGCTTTCTTT.

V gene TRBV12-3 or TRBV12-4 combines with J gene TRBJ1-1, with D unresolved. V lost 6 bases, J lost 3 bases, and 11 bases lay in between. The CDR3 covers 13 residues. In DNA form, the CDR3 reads TGTGCCAGCAGCCCCGAACAGTACACTGAAGCTTTCTTT. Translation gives CASSPEQYTEAFF.

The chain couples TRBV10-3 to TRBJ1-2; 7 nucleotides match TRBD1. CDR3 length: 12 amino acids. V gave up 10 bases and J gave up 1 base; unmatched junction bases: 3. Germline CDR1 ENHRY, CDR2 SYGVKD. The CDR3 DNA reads TGTGCCACCGGACAGGTTAACTATGGCTACACCTTC. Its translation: CATGQVNYGYTF.

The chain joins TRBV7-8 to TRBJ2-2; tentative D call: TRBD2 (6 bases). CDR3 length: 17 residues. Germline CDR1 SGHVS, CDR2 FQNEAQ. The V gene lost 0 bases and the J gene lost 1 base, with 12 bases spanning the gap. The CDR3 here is CASSLAGGSGNTGELFF. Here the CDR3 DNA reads TGTGCCAGCAGCTTAGCGGGGGGTAGCGGGAACACCGGGGAGCTGTTTTTT.

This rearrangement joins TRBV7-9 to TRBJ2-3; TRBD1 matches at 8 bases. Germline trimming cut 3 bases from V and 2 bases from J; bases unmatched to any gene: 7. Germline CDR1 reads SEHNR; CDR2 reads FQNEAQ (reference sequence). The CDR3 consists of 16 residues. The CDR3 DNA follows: TGTGCCAGCAGCTTTCTCGACAGGGGTGCCACAGATACGCAGTATTTT. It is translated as CASSFLDRGATDTQYF.

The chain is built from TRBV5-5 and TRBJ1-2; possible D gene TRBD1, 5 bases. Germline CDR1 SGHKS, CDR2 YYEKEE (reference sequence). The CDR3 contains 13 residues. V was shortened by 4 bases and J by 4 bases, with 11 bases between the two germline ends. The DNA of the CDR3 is TGTGCCAGCAGCCGAGACAGTAGCTATGGCTACACCTTC. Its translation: CASSRDSSYGYTF.

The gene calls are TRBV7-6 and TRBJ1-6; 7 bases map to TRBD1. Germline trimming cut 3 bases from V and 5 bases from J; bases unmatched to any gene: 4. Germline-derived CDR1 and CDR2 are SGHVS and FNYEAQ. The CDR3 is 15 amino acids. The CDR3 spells CASSFAGGNNSPLHF. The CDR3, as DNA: TGTGCCAGCAGCTTTGCAGGGGGAAATAATTCACCCCTCCACTTT. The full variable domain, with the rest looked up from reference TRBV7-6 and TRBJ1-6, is GAGVSQSPRYKVTKRGQDVALRCDPISGHVSLYWYRQALGQGPEFLTYFNYEAQQDKSGLPNDRFSAERPEGSISTLTIQRTEQRDSAMYRCASSFAGGNNSPLHFGNGTRLTVT.

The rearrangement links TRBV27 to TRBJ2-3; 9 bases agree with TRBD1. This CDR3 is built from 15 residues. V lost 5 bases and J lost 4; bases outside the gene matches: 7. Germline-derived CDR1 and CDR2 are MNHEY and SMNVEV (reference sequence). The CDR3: CASSPSDRGADTQYF. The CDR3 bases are TGTGCCAGCAGTCCCTCGGACAGGGGAGCAGATACGCAGTATTTT.

For the CDR3, the DNA is TGTGCCAGCAGCCCTACAGGGGTGGTTGGTGAAAAACTGTTTTTT. This translates into CASSPTGVVGEKLFF. The chain is built from TRBV7-3 and TRBJ1-4, with 7 nucleotides matching TRBD1. Trimming removed 5 bases from V and 7 bases from J; junction bases left unmatched: 10. Looked up from germline, CDR1 is SGHTA and CDR2 is FQGTGA. The CDR3 consists of 15 residues. Variable domain in full (rest from reference TRBV7-3 and TRBJ1-4): GAGVSQTPSNKVTEKGKYVELRCDPISGHTALYWYRQSLGQGPEFLIYFQGTGAADDSGLPNDRFFAVRPEGSVSTLKIQRTERGDSAVYLCASSPTGVVGEKLFFGSGTQLSVL.

The CDR3 DNA sequence: TGTGCCAGCAGCGAGGGACTAGCGGGGTTCATGAATACGCAGTATTTT. It encodes CASSEGLAGFMNTQYF. J is TRBJ2-3 and V is TRBV9; 13 bases are a match to TRBD2. This CDR3 comprises 16 residues. CDR1 is SGDLS and CDR2 is YYNGEE in the germline V gene. The V and J ends lost 3 bases and 7 bases, in that order; junction bases with no gene match: 8.

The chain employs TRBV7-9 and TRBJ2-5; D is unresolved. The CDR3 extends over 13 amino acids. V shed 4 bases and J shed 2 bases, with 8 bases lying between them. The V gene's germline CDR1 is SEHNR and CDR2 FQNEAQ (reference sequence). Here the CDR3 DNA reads TGTGCCAGCAGCTCGGCAGGACAAGAGACCCAGTACTTC. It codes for CASSSAGQETQYF. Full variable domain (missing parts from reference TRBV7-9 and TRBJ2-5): DTGVSQNPRHKITKRGQNVTFRCDPISEHNRLYWYRQTLGQGPEFLTYFQNEAQLEKSRLLSDRFSAERPKGSFSTLEIQRTEQGDSAMYLCASSSAGQETQYFGPGTRLLVL.

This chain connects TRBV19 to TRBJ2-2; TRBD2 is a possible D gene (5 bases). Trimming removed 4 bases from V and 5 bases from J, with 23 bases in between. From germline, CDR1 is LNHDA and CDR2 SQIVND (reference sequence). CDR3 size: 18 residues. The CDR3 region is CASSTGASFGLATGELFF. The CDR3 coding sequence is TGTGCCAGTAGTACAGGCGCTAGTTTCGGGTTAGCGACCGGGGAGCTGTTTTTT.

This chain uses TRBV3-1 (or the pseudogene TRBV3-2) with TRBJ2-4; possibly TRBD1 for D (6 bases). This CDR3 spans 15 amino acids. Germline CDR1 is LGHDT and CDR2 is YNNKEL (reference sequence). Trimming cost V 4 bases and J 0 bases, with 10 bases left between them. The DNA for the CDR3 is TGTGCCAGCAGCCCAGGGGCCCTAGCCAAAAACATTCAGTACTTC. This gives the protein CASSPGALAKNIQYF.

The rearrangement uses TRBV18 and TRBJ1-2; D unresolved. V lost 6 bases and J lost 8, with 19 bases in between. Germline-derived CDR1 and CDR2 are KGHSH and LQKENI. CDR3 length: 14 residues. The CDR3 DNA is TGTGCCAGCTCGACAACCTTGTCCTATGACGGCTACACCTTC. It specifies CASSTTLSYDGYTF.